One T cell receptor beta chain is described in this entry. What it recognizes is unknown. This entry is derived from a study of regulatory T cells in long-lasting Graves disease. Study-wide background: Persistent cases took antithyroid drugs over 5 years and stayed TSH receptor antibody positive. Study-level results: Segments TRBV28, TRBJ1-2 and TRBJ2-5 showed preferential usage in persistent disease. Among the persistent patients, fewer than 3,500 public clonotypes were shared, more than the roughly 990 shared among new patients. Persistent Graves' cases showed lower TCR diversity than newly diagnosed cases.

CDR3 regions were amplified by Arm-PCR using iRepertoire HTBI primers to build TCR beta libraries. One entry per CDR3 protein results from TCRdb running MiXCR on the multiplex PCR reads. The sample lists 650,000 to 700,000 distinct CDR3 sequences; 25% to 30% were seen once. Time point reported: persistent/refractory GD, antithyroid drugs over 5 years with positive TRAb. The TCR library was made from RNA that had been extracted from PBMCs in TRIzol. V gave up 2 bases and J gave up 8 bases, with 12 bases separating them. Germline lookup yields CDR1 MNHEY and CDR2 SVGEGT. This CDR3 contains 14 residues. The sequenced sample was peripheral blood mononuclear cells (PBMCs), obtained when the disease was refractory, from a patient treated with antithyroid drugs. This receptor was obtained from a female donor with Graves disease. The rearrangement links TRBV6-2 or TRBV6-3 to TRBJ2-2; no definite D call. CDR3 sequence: CASSYDSRVGELFF. The CDR3 region has the DNA TGTGCCAGCAGTTACGACTCTCGTGTTGGGGAGCTGTTTTTT.